Below, 27 T cell receptor beta chains from the same sample are listed, as sequenced in a study of blood T cells in healthy people across ages. The authors ran a second PCR of about 7 to 11 cycles using a sample-barcoded 5' primer and a J-beta primer mix. In TCRdb, the 5' RACE reads were re-called with MiXCR into one record per CDR3 protein. Of approximately 730,000 distinct CDR3 sequences in the sample, around half were seen once. The sample taken for sequencing was blood. These receptors all stem from a man at least 80 years old in good health.

The V gene is TRBV27, the J gene TRBJ2-7, with D maybe TRBD2 (6 bases). V was pared by 3 bases and J by 5 bases, with 11 bases between. In germline, CDR1 is MNHEY, CDR2 SMNVEV (reference sequence). CDR3 length: 13 residues. This CDR3 reads CASSLEGFNEQYF. In nucleotides, the CDR3 is TGTGCCAGCAGTTTGGAGGGATTCAACGAGCAGTACTTC.

Only a few counts were recorded for this clonotype. The rearrangement links TRBV5-1 to TRBJ2-5; possible D gene TRBD1, 6 bases. Trimming removed 2 bases at V and 3 bases at J, with 11 bases between. Germline CDR1 reads SGHRS; CDR2 reads YFSETQ. The CDR3 totals 14 residues. CDR3 sequence: CASSFRQAKETQYF. The CDR3, as DNA: TGCGCCAGCAGCTTCCGACAGGCGAAAGAGACCCAGTACTTC.

The chain carries TRBV27 and TRBJ2-5; 8 bases map to TRBD2. Germline values: CDR1 MNHEY, CDR2 SMNVEV (reference sequence). V shed 3 bases, J shed 11 bases, and the junction held 17 bases outside the gene matches. The CDR3 contains 16 residues. CDR3 sequence reads: CASSLLAGDRYNEQYF. Here the CDR3 DNA reads TGTGCCAGCAGTTTGCTAGCGGGTGATAGGTACAATGAGCAGTACTTC.

The chain has TRBV19 and TRBJ2-5; 8 bases align to TRBD1. V shed 7 bases and J 4 bases; nucleotides not matched to a gene: 5. The V gene's germline CDR1 is LNHDA and CDR2 SQIVND (reference sequence). The CDR3 length is 13 residues. The CDR3 protein is CASIDRGTETQYF. The CDR3, as DNA: TGTGCCAGTATCGACAGGGGCACAGAGACCCAGTACTTC.

The rearrangement links TRBV9 to TRBJ2-3; D may be TRBD1 or TRBD2 (6 bases each). Per germline, CDR1 SGDLS and CDR2 YYNGEE. The CDR3 covers 15 residues. V was pared by 0 bases and J by 5 bases, with 13 bases between. CDR3 DNA sequence: TGTGCCAGCAGCGTAGACGGGGGCCCTCGAGATACGCAGTATTTT. Protein sequence: CASSVDGGPRDTQYF. The full variable domain, rest sourced from reference TRBV9 and TRBJ2-3, is DSGVTQTPKHLITATGQRVTLRCSPRSGDLSVYWYQQSLDQGLQFLIQYYNGEERAKGNILERFSAQQFPDLHSELNLSSLELGDSALYFCASSVDGGPRDTQYFGPGTRLTVL.

This clonotype was picked up a small number of times. V and J are TRBV5-1 and TRBJ1-2; D is possibly TRBD1 (6 bases). Germline CDR1 SGHRS, CDR2 YFSETQ. This CDR3 has 14 residues. V was trimmed by 4 bases and J by 7 bases, leaving 17 bases between them. The CDR3 here is CASSLLQGLGGYTF. The CDR3 DNA follows: TGCGCCAGCAGCCTACTCCAGGGGCTCGGTGGCTACACCTTC.

CDR3 loop: CAIDTPSETGQYF. CDR3 coding DNA: TGTGCCATCGATACCCCGTCGGAGACAGGGCAGTACTTC. The gene calls are TRBV10-3 and TRBJ2-4, with 7 bases identical to TRBD1. V shed 8 bases, J shed 13 bases, and the junction held 14 bases outside the gene matches. The CDR3 contains 13 residues. Germline V gene data show CDR1 as ENHRY and CDR2 as SYGVKD.

This clonotype was seen only a few times. This chain joins TRBV10-3 and TRBJ2-1, with 8 bases fitting TRBD1. The CDR3 covers 15 residues. Trimming took 4 bases from V and 5 from J; bases not matched to a gene: 7. CDR1 and CDR2 (germline): ENHRY, SYGVKD. The CDR3: CAISGGRGQDNEQFF. The CDR3 DNA reads TGTGCCATCAGTGGCGGCAGGGGGCAAGACAATGAGCAGTTCTTC.

The genes are TRBV5-1 and TRBJ2-1, with 10 bases fitting TRBD2. The ends lost 5 bases at V and 15 bases at J; junction bases unmatched: 17. The CDR3 has 15 amino acids. Germline values: CDR1 SGHRS, CDR2 YFSETQ. The CDR3 DNA is TGCGCCAGCAGAGTAGCGGGAGGCCCCGGTGATCACCGGTTCTTC. Protein product: CASRVAGGPGDHRFF.

With respect to this clonotype: At one end the junction does not follow the germline gene, possibly because of a read error. The chain recombines TRBV20-1 with TRBJ2-5; a possible D gene is TRBD2 (6 bases). The CDR3 has 15 residues. Germline V gene data show CDR1 as DFQATT and CDR2 as SNEGSKA (reference sequence). CDR3 amino acids: CSAPRRGPSQETEYF. CDR3 in DNA: TGCAGTGCCCCCCGGCGGGGACCTAGCCAAGAGACCGAGTACTTC.

Remarks on this clonotype: One junction end disagrees with the germline gene, perhaps due to a read error. CDR3 in amino acids: CASSPSGAVAEEYF. As DNA, the CDR3 is TGCGCCAGCAGTCCTAGCGGAGCCGTCGCCGAGGAGTACTTC. The V gene is TRBV12-3 or TRBV12-4, the J gene TRBJ2-4, with 7 bases fitting TRBD2. This CDR3 has 14 residues.

This clonotype has more than one count but fewer than ten. This sequence joins TRBV7-2 and TRBJ2-3; 11 bases match TRBD2. CDR3 length equals 17 residues. V trimming: 5 bases; J trimming: 0 bases; junction bases outside the gene matches: 7. Germline V gives CDR1 SGHTA, CDR2 FQGNSA. The CDR3: CASSDPWTSGSTDTQYF. CDR3 coding DNA: TGTGCCAGCAGCGACCCCTGGACTAGCGGGAGCACAGATACGCAGTATTTT.

In DNA form, the CDR3 reads TGTGCCAGCAGCCAAACAACTAGCGGCACTTACAATGAGCAGTTCTTC. Protein product: CASSQTTSGTYNEQFF. This rearrangement joins TRBV4-2 to TRBJ2-1; 8 bases map to TRBD2. Germline V lookup: CDR1 LGHNA, CDR2 YNFKEQ. V trimming: 2 bases; J trimming: 4 bases; junction bases outside the gene matches: 7. The CDR3 covers 16 residues.

CDR3 DNA sequence: TGTGCCAGCAGTTTCGGGGAGGCGGGAGCCTACAATGAGCAGTTCTTC. Amino acid sequence: CASSFGEAGAYNEQFF. The chain combines TRBV27 with TRBJ2-1, with 7 positions matching TRBD2. V dropped 3 bases and J dropped 2; count of bases not matched to a gene: 7. CDR1 and CDR2 (germline): MNHEY, SMNVEV (reference sequence). The CDR3 runs 16 residues.

V usage is TRBV7-2 and J usage is TRBJ2-5; no reliable D call. CDR3 size: 15 residues. Germline CDR1 SGHTA, CDR2 FQGNSA. V lost 1 base to trimming and J lost 0 bases, with 9 bases between them. The CDR3 is CASSLVVANQETQYF. The DNA of the CDR3 is TGTGCCAGCAGCTTAGTCGTCGCCAACCAAGAGACCCAGTACTTC. The whole variable domain, filled in from reference TRBV7-2 and TRBJ2-5, reads GAGVSQSPSNKVTEKGKDVELRCDPISGHTALYWYRQSLGQGLEFLIYFQGNSAPDKSGLPSDRFSAERTGGSVSTLTIQRTQQEDSAVYLCASSLVVANQETQYFGPGTRLLVL.

The chain has TRBV5-1 and TRBJ2-1, with 8 bases matching TRBD2. The J call could be wrong; TRBJ2-7 is a better fit for the DNA end. Per germline, CDR1 SGHRS and CDR2 YFSETQ. This CDR3 has 16 residues. In nucleotides, the CDR3 is TGCGCCAGCAGCTTGACCGGGAGGGCCTCCTACAATGAGCAGTACTTC. Translated: CASSLTGRASYNEQYF.

The J gene is TRBJ2-2, the V gene TRBV10-3; tentative D call: TRBD1 (6 bases). The CDR3 runs 16 residues. Looked up from germline, CDR1 is ENHRY and CDR2 is SYGVKD. The V gene lost 0 bases and the J gene lost 5 bases, with 13 bases spanning the gap. CDR3 sequence: CAISESGTMGTGELFF. DNA for the CDR3: TGTGCCATCAGTGAGTCAGGGACAATGGGAACCGGGGAGCTGTTTTTT.

The chain carries TRBV29-1 and TRBJ2-1, with 10 bases fitting TRBD2. The germline V gene has CDR1 SQVTM and CDR2 ANQGSEA. This CDR3 is built from 13 residues. J was trimmed by 9 bases and V by 3 bases; bases with no gene match: 5. The CDR3 nucleotides read TGCAGCGTTGAGGGGAGACTAGCGGGTGAGCAGTTCTTC. This encodes CSVEGRLAGEQFF.

V usage is TRBV23-1 and J usage is TRBJ2-7; D is tentatively TRBD1 or TRBD2 (5 bases each). TRBV23-1 is flagged as an ORF with uncertain function. CDR3 length: 21 residues. Trimming left V 0 bases short and J 0 bases short, with 27 bases between. The CDR3 here is CASSQSRGAVPGPIDSYEQYF. CDR3 in DNA: TGCGCCAGCAGTCAATCGAGAGGGGCCGTCCCGGGCCCTATTGACTCCTACGAGCAGTACTTC.

The rearrangement links TRBV4-2 to TRBJ2-5; possibly TRBD1 for D (5 bases). Germline lookup yields CDR1 LGHNA and CDR2 YNFKEQ. The ends were cut back, 3 bases at V and 11 bases at J, with 25 bases in the middle. This CDR3 comprises 16 residues. For the CDR3, the DNA is TGTGCCAGCAGCCACCCGTCGGACAAAACTTACAATGAGCAGTACTTC. It specifies CASSHPSDKTYNEQYF.

The V gene is TRBV4-2, the J gene TRBJ2-3, with 7 bases lining up with TRBD2. J gave up 1 base and V 0 bases, and 4 bases lay outside the gene matches. Germline V gene lookup returns CDR1 LGHNA and CDR2 YNFKEQ. This CDR3 is built from 16 residues. As DNA, the CDR3 is TGTGCCAGCAGCCAAGATAGTAGCGGGCGCACAGATACGCAGTATTTT. Its protein is CASSQDSSGRTDTQYF.

This clonotype was seen many times. The chain recombines TRBV3-1 with TRBJ1-5; D uncertain. The CDR3 totals 14 residues. Germline V gene lookup returns CDR1 LGHDT and CDR2 YNNKEL (reference sequence). V was cut by 1 base and J by 0 bases, with 4 bases left in between. The CDR3 DNA sequence: TGTGCCAGCAGCCAAGGTCTTAGCAATCAGCCCCAGCATTTT. This codes for CASSQGLSNQPQHF.

For the CDR3, the DNA is TGTGCCAGCAGTGCGGGACAGTACTATGGCTACACCTTC. Translating it yields CASSAGQYYGYTF. V is TRBV6-5 and J is TRBJ1-2, with TRBD1 matching over 7 bases. This CDR3 contains 13 residues. Germline lookup yields CDR1 MNHEY and CDR2 SVGAGI. Trimming took 5 bases from V and 3 from J; bases not matched to a gene: 3.

This clonotype was seen more than once but under ten times. The chain couples TRBV12-3 or TRBV12-4 to TRBJ2-1; 8 nucleotides match TRBD1. CDR3 length equals 15 residues. V was clipped by 1 base and J by 9 bases; unmatched bases: 8. CDR3 residues: CASSLEPTGGIEQFF. The DNA of the CDR3 is TGTGCCAGCAGTTTAGAACCCACAGGGGGGATTGAGCAGTTCTTC.

This clonotype has a handful of counts. The chain has TRBV5-1 and TRBJ1-2, with 9 bases that match TRBD1. There are 16 residues in the CDR3. CDR1 SGHRS and CDR2 YFSETQ come from the germline V gene. Trimming cost V 4 bases and J 0 bases; bases outside gene matches: 7. The chain's CDR3 is CASSAAGQGANYGYTF. The CDR3 DNA reads as TGCGCCAGCAGCGCTGCGGGACAGGGTGCTAACTATGGCTACACCTTC. Filled out from reference TRBV5-1 and TRBJ1-2, the complete variable domain reads KAGVTQTPRYLIKTRGQQVTLSCSPISGHRSVSWYQQTPGQGLQFLFEYFSETQRNKGNFPGRFSGRQFSNSRSEMNVSTLELGDSALYLCASSAAGQGANYGYTFGSGTRLTVV.

This clonotype was seen more than once but under ten times. The gene calls are TRBV9 and TRBJ1-1, with D possibly TRBD1 on 5 matching bases. In germline, CDR1 is SGDLS, CDR2 YYNGEE. Trimming stripped 4 bases from V and 0 bases from J, with 13 bases between. The CDR3 loop spans 15 amino acids. CDR3 nucleotides: TGTGCCAGCAGCAGGGCGACAGTGATGAACACTGAAGCTTTCTTT. Translating gives CASSRATVMNTEAFF. Together with reference TRBV9 and TRBJ1-1, the CDR3 gives the full variable domain: DSGVTQTPKHLITATGQRVTLRCSPRSGDLSVYWYQQSLDQGLQFLIQYYNGEERAKGNILERFSAQQFPDLHSELNLSSLELGDSALYFCASSRATVMNTEAFFGQGTRLTVV.

V and J are TRBV3-1 and TRBJ2-2; 14 bases line up with TRBD2. The V and J ends lost 3 bases and 0 bases, in that order; junction bases with no gene match: 3. The CDR3 covers 18 residues. CDR1 is LGHDT and CDR2 is YNNKEL in the germline V gene (reference sequence). CDR3 DNA: TGTGCCAGCAGCCAGGGGACTAGCGGGAGTCCGAACACCGGGGAGCTGTTTTTT. As protein: CASSQGTSGSPNTGELFF.